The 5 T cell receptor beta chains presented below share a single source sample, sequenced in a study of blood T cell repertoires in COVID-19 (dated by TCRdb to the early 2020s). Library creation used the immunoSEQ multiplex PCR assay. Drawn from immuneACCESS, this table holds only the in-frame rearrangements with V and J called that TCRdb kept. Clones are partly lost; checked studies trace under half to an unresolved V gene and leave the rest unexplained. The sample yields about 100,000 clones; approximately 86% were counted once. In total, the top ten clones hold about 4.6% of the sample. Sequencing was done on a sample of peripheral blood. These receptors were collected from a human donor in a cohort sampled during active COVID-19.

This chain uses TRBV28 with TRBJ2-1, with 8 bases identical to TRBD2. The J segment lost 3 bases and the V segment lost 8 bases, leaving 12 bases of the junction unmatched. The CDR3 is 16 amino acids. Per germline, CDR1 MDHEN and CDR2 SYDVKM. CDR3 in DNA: TGTGCCAGCGAGGCAGCAGCGGGGACTAGCTACAATGAGCAGTTCTTC. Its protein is CASEAAAGTSYNEQFF. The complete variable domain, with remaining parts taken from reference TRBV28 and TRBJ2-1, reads DVKVTQSSRYLVKRTGEKVFLECVQDMDHENMFWYRQDPGLGLRLIYFSYDVKMKEKGDIPEGYSVSREKKERFSLILESASTNQTSMYLCASEAAAGTSYNEQFFGPGTRLTVL.

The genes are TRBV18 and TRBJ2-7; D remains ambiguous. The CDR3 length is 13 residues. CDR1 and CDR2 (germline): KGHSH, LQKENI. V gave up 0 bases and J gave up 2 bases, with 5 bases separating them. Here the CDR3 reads CASSPPPPYEQYF. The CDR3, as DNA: TGTGCCAGCTCACCACCTCCTCCCTACGAGCAGTACTTC.

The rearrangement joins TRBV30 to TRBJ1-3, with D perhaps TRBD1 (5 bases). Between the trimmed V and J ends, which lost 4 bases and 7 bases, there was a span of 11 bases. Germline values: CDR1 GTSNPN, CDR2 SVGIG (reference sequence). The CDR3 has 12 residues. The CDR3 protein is CAWTRDRNTIYF. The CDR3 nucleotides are TGTGCCTGGACCAGGGATCGGAACACCATATATTTT. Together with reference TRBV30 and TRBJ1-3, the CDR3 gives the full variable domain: SQTIHQWPATLVQPVGSPLSLECTVEGTSNPNLYWYRQAAGRGLQLLFYSVGIGQISSEVPQNLSASRPQDRQFILSSKKLLLSDSGFYLCAWTRDRNTIYFGEGSWLTVV.

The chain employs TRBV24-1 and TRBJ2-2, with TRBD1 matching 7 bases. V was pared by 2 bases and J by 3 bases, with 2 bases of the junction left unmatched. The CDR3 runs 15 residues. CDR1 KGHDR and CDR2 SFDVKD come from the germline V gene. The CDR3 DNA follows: TGTGCCACCAGTGATTCTACAGGGGACACCGGGGAGCTGTTTTTT. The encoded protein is CATSDSTGDTGELFF.

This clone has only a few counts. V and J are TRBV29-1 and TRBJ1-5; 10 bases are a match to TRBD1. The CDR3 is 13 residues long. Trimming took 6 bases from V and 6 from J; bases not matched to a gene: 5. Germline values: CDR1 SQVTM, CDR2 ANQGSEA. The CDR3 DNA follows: TGCAGCGTGACAGGGGGCGCAGGTCAGCCCCAGCATTTT. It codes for CSVTGGAGQPQHF.